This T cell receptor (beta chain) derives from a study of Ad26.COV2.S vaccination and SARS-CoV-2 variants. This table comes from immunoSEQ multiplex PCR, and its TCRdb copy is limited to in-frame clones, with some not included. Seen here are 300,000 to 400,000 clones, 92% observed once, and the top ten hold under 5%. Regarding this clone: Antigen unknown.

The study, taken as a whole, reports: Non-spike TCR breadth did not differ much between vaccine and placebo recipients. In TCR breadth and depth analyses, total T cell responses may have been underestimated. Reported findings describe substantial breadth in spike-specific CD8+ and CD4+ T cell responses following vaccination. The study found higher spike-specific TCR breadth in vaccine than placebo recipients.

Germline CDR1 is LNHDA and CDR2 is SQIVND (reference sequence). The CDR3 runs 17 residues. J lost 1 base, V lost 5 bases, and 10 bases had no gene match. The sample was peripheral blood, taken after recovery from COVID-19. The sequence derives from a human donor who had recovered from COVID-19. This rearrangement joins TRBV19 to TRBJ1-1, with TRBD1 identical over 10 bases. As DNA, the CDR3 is TGTGCCAGTAGTGTCTTACCGGGACAGGGGAAGAACACTGAAGCTTTCTTT. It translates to CASSVLPGQGKNTEAFF.